What follows are 16 T cell receptor beta chains derived from one specimen sequenced in a study of blood T cells in healthy people across ages. The authors ran a second PCR of about 7 to 11 cycles using a sample-barcoded 5' primer and a J-beta primer mix. In TCRdb, the 5' RACE reads were re-called with MiXCR into one record per CDR3 protein. The data show about 1,600,000 distinct CDR3 sequences, about 40% seen once. Sample: blood. Receptors originate from a woman younger than 30 in good health.

This chain joins TRBV7-3 and TRBJ2-1; D might be TRBD2 (6 bases). V lost 3 bases to trimming and J lost 8 bases, with 11 bases between them. The CDR3 loop spans 13 amino acids. Germline CDR1 is SGHTA and CDR2 is FQGTGA. CDR3 amino acids: CASSFFPGDEQFF. For the CDR3, the DNA is TGTGCCAGCAGCTTCTTCCCGGGGGATGAGCAGTTCTTC. The full variable domain, its missing parts supplied by reference TRBV7-3 and TRBJ2-1, is GAGVSQTPSNKVTEKGKYVELRCDPISGHTALYWYRQSLGQGPEFLIYFQGTGAADDSGLPNDRFFAVRPEGSVSTLKIQRTERGDSAVYLCASSFFPGDEQFFGPGTRLTVL.

V usage is TRBV5-1 and J usage is TRBJ2-7; 7 bases align to TRBD1. Germline values: CDR1 SGHRS, CDR2 YFSETQ. The CDR3 extends over 16 amino acids. The trim removed 4 bases at V and 1 base at J, leaving 11 bases unmatched. The CDR3, as DNA: TGCGCCAGCAGCGACAAGACAGGGTCAAGATCCTACGAGCAGTACTTC. Its translation is CASSDKTGSRSYEQYF.

The chain is built from TRBV6-1 and TRBJ2-3; TRBD1 agrees at 9 bases. Germline V gives CDR1 MNHNS, CDR2 SASEGT. The CDR3 runs 15 residues. Germline trimming cut 6 bases from V and 4 bases from J; bases unmatched to any gene: 8. The CDR3 is CASRLQGAQADTQYF. Here the CDR3 DNA reads TGTGCCAGCAGGCTACAGGGGGCCCAGGCAGATACGCAGTATTTT.

The chain recombines TRBV6-2 or TRBV6-3 with TRBJ2-7, with 14 bases aligning to TRBD2. With V trimmed by 2 bases and J by 7 bases, 4 bases remained unmatched. The germline V gene encodes CDR1 MNHEY and CDR2 SVGEGT. This CDR3 spans 15 amino acids. The CDR3 protein is CASSYAGLAGEEQYF. The CDR3 nucleotides are TGTGCCAGCAGTTACGCGGGACTAGCGGGAGAAGAGCAGTACTTC.

The chain is built from TRBV29-1 and TRBJ1-1; D not certain. This CDR3 is built from 12 residues. Trimming stripped 8 bases from V and 1 base from J, with 11 bases between. CDR1 and CDR2 (germline): SQVTM, ANQGSEA. CDR3 protein: CSSMVGNTEAFF. CDR3 DNA sequence: TGCAGCTCGATGGTTGGGAACACTGAAGCTTTCTTT.

This rearrangement joins TRBV20-1 to TRBJ2-7, with D possibly matching TRBD2 (6 bases). CDR1 is DFQATT, CDR2 SNEGSKA, per germline (reference sequence). This CDR3 has 15 residues. The V end lost 4 bases, the J end lost 4 bases, and 20 bases lay between the germline ends. The CDR3 region is CSATTSIAGPYEQYF. The CDR3 DNA sequence: TGCAGTGCTACAACATCAATTGCGGGGCCTTACGAGCAGTACTTC.

The rearrangement uses TRBV20-1 and TRBJ2-3; 13 positions match TRBD2. The CDR3 is 13 amino acids. Germline loops: CDR1 DFQATT, CDR2 SNEGSKA (reference sequence). The CDR3 here is CGLAGEGTDTQYF. CDR3 nucleotides: TGCGGACTAGCGGGAGAGGGCACAGATACGCAGTATTTT.

The rearrangement uses TRBV6-5 and TRBJ1-1; 8 positions agree with TRBD1. Germline V gene data show CDR1 as MNHEY and CDR2 as SVGAGI. The trim removed 6 bases at V and 2 bases at J, leaving 8 bases unmatched. This CDR3 has 15 amino acids. CDR3 coding DNA: TGTGCCAGCAGCCGGGACAGGCTTAGAAACACTGAAGCTTTCTTT. Translating it yields CASSRDRLRNTEAFF.

The rearrangement uses TRBV4-1 and TRBJ2-7; the D gene is possibly TRBD2 (6 bases). The CDR3 covers 15 residues. Between the trimmed V and J ends, which lost 0 bases and 3 bases, there was a span of 12 bases. CDR1 MGHRA and CDR2 YSYEKL come from the germline V gene. The CDR3 sequence: CASSQDLGLFYEQYF. CDR3 in DNA: TGCGCCAGCAGCCAAGATCTGGGACTTTTCTACGAGCAGTACTTC.

The rearrangement links TRBV20-1 to TRBJ2-1; 10 nucleotides match TRBD2. Per germline, CDR1 DFQATT and CDR2 SNEGSKA (reference sequence). Trimming removed 0 bases from V and 4 bases from J; junction bases left unmatched: 3. CDR3 length: 15 amino acids. The DNA for the CDR3 is TGCAGTGCTAGAGAACTAGCGGGGATATACAATGAGCAGTTCTTC. Translating it yields CSARELAGIYNEQFF.

In this sample, this clonotype turned up a few times. This rearrangement joins TRBV19 to TRBJ1-2, with unresolved D. Germline CDR1 LNHDA, CDR2 SQIVND (reference sequence). This CDR3 has 14 residues. V lost 2 bases, J lost 4 bases, and 11 bases lay in between. This CDR3 reads CASSISAYAYGYTF. CDR3 DNA sequence: TGTGCCAGTAGTATATCCGCGTATGCCTATGGCTACACCTTC.

This sequence joins TRBV10-1 and TRBJ2-5; D unclear. The germline V gene has CDR1 WNHNN and CDR2 SYGVQD (reference sequence). The V and J ends lost 3 bases and 13 bases respectively, with 12 bases between them. CDR3 length: 11 amino acids. The CDR3 DNA reads TGCGCCAGCAGTGACGGCTACGTGGTGTACTTC. Translated, it gives CASSDGYVVYF.

Only a few counts were recorded for this clonotype. This chain links TRBV11-2 with TRBJ2-7; D remains unclear. CDR3 length: 13 amino acids. V lost 5 bases and J 3 bases, leaving 11 bases between the germline ends. The germline V gene has CDR1 SGHAT and CDR2 FQNNGV. The CDR3 loop is CASSTRTGYEQYF. The CDR3 nucleotides are TGTGCCAGCAGCACCCGGACGGGCTACGAGCAGTACTTC.

A remark on this clonotype: A much larger clone differs by one base, so this may be a read error. The chain links TRBV4-1 to TRBJ2-1; D is perhaps TRBD1 (5 bases). Germline lookup yields CDR1 MGHRA and CDR2 YSYEKL. This CDR3 comprises 14 residues. Trimming cost V 1 base and J 10 bases, with 14 bases left between them. CDR3 amino acids: CASSQGQFSYEQFF. Here the CDR3 DNA reads TGCGCCAGCAGCCAAGGACAGTTCTCCTACGAGCAGTTCTTC.

The chain uses TRBV3-1 and TRBJ1-1; unclear D gene. This CDR3 has 15 amino acids. The V gene lost 0 bases and the J gene lost 1 base, with 9 bases spanning the gap. In germline, CDR1 is LGHDT, CDR2 YNNKEL (reference sequence). In DNA form, the CDR3 reads TGTGCCAGCAGCCAAGAAGCCAGGCCGAACACTGAAGCTTTCTTT. This encodes CASSQEARPNTEAFF.

The V gene is TRBV20-1, the J gene TRBJ1-2; no firm D call. V dropped 0 bases and J dropped 7 bases, with 6 bases sitting between them. The CDR3 is 11 residues long. Per germline, CDR1 DFQATT and CDR2 SNEGSKA (reference sequence). The DNA of the CDR3 is TGCAGTGCTAGAGATCTTCTTGGCTACACCTTC. Protein: CSARDLLGYTF.